This passage covers 21 T cell receptor beta chains from one sample sequenced in a study of T cell responses to AZD1222 COVID-19 vaccine. Using immunoSEQ multiplex PCR, the repertoire was profiled, and TCRdb retains in-frame clones only, with some absent. The sample contains 90,000 to 120,000 clones, 89% of which appear only once. Sequencing was performed on peripheral blood, taken on day 0 of MenACWY control vaccination. These receptors were collected from an adult in good health.

This sequence joins TRBV6-2 or TRBV6-3 and TRBJ2-2; D not certain. There are 16 residues in the CDR3. CDR1 is MNHEY and CDR2 is SVGEGT in the germline V gene. V lost 6 bases and J lost 2, with 16 bases in between. CDR3 nucleotide sequence: TGTGCCAGCAGCCCCTTCGGCAGGTCCAACACCGGGGAGCTGTTTTTT. Its translation: CASSPFGRSNTGELFF.

This clone has more than one count but fewer than ten. The chain joins TRBV5-4 to TRBJ2-5; tentative D call: TRBD2 (6 bases). This CDR3 is built from 15 residues. The germline V gene has CDR1 SGHNT and CDR2 YYREEE (reference sequence). Trimming pared 0 bases from V and 1 base from J, leaving 10 bases between. DNA of the CDR3: TGTGCCAGCAGCTTGGAACTAGCCCTCCAAGAGACCCAGTACTTC. Its translation: CASSLELALQETQYF.

V and J are TRBV5-6 and TRBJ2-5; D perhaps matches TRBD1 (5 bases). This CDR3 region has 13 residues. CDR1 and CDR2 (germline): SGHDT, YYEEEE. The V end was cut by 4 bases, the J end by 1 base, with 8 bases between. Here the CDR3 reads CASSQGVQETQYF. The CDR3 coding sequence is TGTGCCAGCAGCCAAGGGGTCCAAGAGACCCAGTACTTC. Looking up the rest from reference TRBV5-6 and TRBJ2-5 gives the full variable domain: DAGVTQSPTHLIKTRGQQVTLRCSPKSGHDTVSWYQQALGQGPQFIFQYYEEEERQRGNFPDRFSGHQFPNYSSELNVNALLLGDSALYLCASSQGVQETQYFGPGTRLLVL.

The chain is built from TRBV24-1 and TRBJ1-2; possibly TRBD1 for D (5 bases). V was clipped by 4 bases and J by 6 bases, with 17 bases between them. Germline loops: CDR1 KGHDR, CDR2 SFDVKD. The CDR3 covers 15 residues. In DNA, the CDR3 is TGTGCCACCAGTGACTCACTCGGGGGTATCCATGGCTACACCTTC. It is translated as CATSDSLGGIHGYTF.

The CDR3 bases are TGTGCCAGTAGTTGGACTAGCGGGGACCCCACAGATACGCAGTATTTT. Translated: CASSWTSGDPTDTQYF. This chain joins TRBV19 and TRBJ2-3, with TRBD2 matching over 12 bases. J lost 2 bases, V lost 5 bases, and 5 bases had no gene match. The CDR3 consists of 16 residues. CDR1 is LNHDA and CDR2 is SQIVND in the germline V gene (reference sequence).

The genes are TRBV9 and TRBJ2-3, with D possibly called TRBD1 or TRBD2 (5 bases each). Germline V lookup: CDR1 SGDLS, CDR2 YYNGEE. The CDR3 loop spans 14 amino acids. Trimming shortened V by 4 bases and J by 6 bases, and 15 bases separated the two germline ends. The CDR3 nucleotides read TGTGCCAGCAGCCGGGGCCTCCTGGGGGATACGCAGTATTTT. It yields the protein CASSRGLLGDTQYF.

Details on this clone: Other nucleotide sequences from this sample produce the same CDR3. The chain joins TRBV27 to TRBJ2-3, with 12 nucleotides matching TRBD2. V shed 5 bases, J shed 2 bases, and the junction held 5 bases outside the gene matches. This CDR3 region has 16 residues. CDR1 is MNHEY, CDR2 SMNVEV, per germline (reference sequence). CDR3 protein: CASSPLAGGYTDTQYF. The CDR3 region has the DNA TGTGCCAGCAGTCCTCTAGCGGGGGGGTACACAGATACGCAGTATTTT.

This sequence joins TRBV29-1 and TRBJ2-2, with 8 bases fitting TRBD1. CDR1 SQVTM and CDR2 ANQGSEA come from the germline V gene. V was pared by 7 bases and J by 6 bases, with 7 bases of the junction left unmatched. The CDR3 runs 13 residues. DNA of the CDR3: TGCAGCGCTGGACAGGGTATTCCCGGGGAGCTGTTTTTT. Translation: CSAGQGIPGELFF.

The genes are TRBV12-3 or TRBV12-4 and TRBJ1-1; D unclear. The CDR3 contains 13 residues. Trimming removed 7 bases at V and 4 bases at J, with 13 bases between. The CDR3 region has the DNA TGTGCCAGCACCTCGGCCTTCTTCACTGAAGCTTTCTTT. Translation: CASTSAFFTEAFF.

This chain uses TRBV6-4 with TRBJ1-6, with D perhaps TRBD1 (5 bases). Trimming stripped 3 bases from V and 7 bases from J, with 7 bases between. In germline, CDR1 is MRHNA, CDR2 SNTAGT. This CDR3 has 13 residues. CDR3: CASSEGQNSPLHF. In DNA form, the CDR3 reads TGTGCCAGCAGTGAGGGGCAGAATTCACCCCTCCACTTT.

The chain is built from TRBV2 and TRBJ1-3; no definite D call. The ends were cut back, 5 bases at V and 0 bases at J, with 8 bases in the middle. In germline, CDR1 is SNHLY, CDR2 FYNNEI. The CDR3 totals 14 residues. For the CDR3, the DNA is TGTGCCAGCAGTAGGCGGGGCTCTGGAAACACCATATATTTT. As protein: CASSRRGSGNTIYF. Full variable domain (remainder filled in from reference TRBV2 and TRBJ1-3): EPEVTQTPSHQVTQMGQEVILRCVPISNHLYFYWYRQILGQKVEFLVSFYNNEISEKSEIFDDQFSVERPDGSNFTLKIRSTKLEDSAMYFCASSRRGSGNTIYFGEGSWLTVV.

This chain joins TRBV5-6 and TRBJ1-2; TRBD1 aligns across 9 bases. The CDR3 loop spans 16 amino acids. V lost 0 bases, J lost 6 bases, and 9 bases stayed unmatched. Germline loops: CDR1 SGHDT, CDR2 YYEEEE. The CDR3 loop is CASSLVGTGMEDGYTF. The CDR3 region has the DNA TGTGCCAGCAGCTTGGTTGGGACAGGGATGGAAGATGGCTACACCTTC.

This sequence joins TRBV5-1 and TRBJ1-6; D not resolved. Germline V gene sequence: CDR1 SGHRS, CDR2 YFSETQ. With 0 bases removed from V and 0 bases from J, the gap between germline ends came to 13 bases. This CDR3 contains 18 residues. The CDR3 reads CASSLETPGSSYNSPLHF. The CDR3 nucleotides read TGCGCCAGCAGCTTGGAAACTCCAGGTAGCTCCTATAATTCACCCCTCCACTTT.

This clone occurred a few times. The chain has TRBV5-1 and TRBJ1-1; D is ambiguous. CDR3 length: 14 residues. The V gene's germline CDR1 is SGHRS and CDR2 YFSETQ. Deletions cut 0 bases from V and 4 bases from J, with 10 bases between. CDR3 coding DNA: TGCGCCAGCAGCTTGGCCCGCGAGGGCACTGAAGCTTTCTTT. Protein sequence: CASSLAREGTEAFF.

The rearrangement links TRBV21-1 to TRBJ1-6; the table assigns TRBD1, which was not confirmed against the DNA. TRBV21-1 is annotated as a pseudogene. CDR3 length equals 14 residues. The DNA for the CDR3 is TGTGCCAGCAGCATACAGGGGAACAATTCACCCCTCCACTTT. It codes for CASSIQGNNSPLHF.

This chain links TRBV5-4 with TRBJ2-7; TRBD1 matches 10 bases. CDR1 is SGHNT and CDR2 is YYREEE in the germline V gene (reference sequence). V gave up 4 bases and J gave up 6 bases; unmatched junction bases: 7. The CDR3 has 14 amino acids. CDR3 nucleotide sequence: TGTGCCAGCAGCCCGGGGACAGGGGTTACCGAGCAGTACTTC. Protein product: CASSPGTGVTEQYF.

The V and J genes are TRBV28 and TRBJ2-5; 16 bases map to TRBD2. With V trimmed by 6 bases and J by 7 bases, 8 bases remained unmatched. The germline gives CDR1 MDHEN, CDR2 SYDVKM. The CDR3 sequence is 16 residues long. This CDR3 reads CASRTGLAGGPGTQYF. The CDR3 DNA follows: TGTGCCAGCAGGACGGGACTAGCGGGGGGGCCGGGGACCCAGTACTTC.

This clone is a singleton in its sample. V usage is TRBV7-9 and J usage is TRBJ1-6; D not resolved. V was cut by 0 bases and J by 6 bases, with 9 bases left in between. Germline lookup yields CDR1 SEHNR and CDR2 FQNEAQ (reference sequence). The CDR3 sequence is 15 residues long. The CDR3 loop is CASSLAGYANSPLHF. The CDR3 bases are TGTGCCAGCAGCTTAGCGGGGTACGCTAATTCACCCCTCCACTTT.

This clone was seen just once. The chain recombines TRBV11-1 with TRBJ2-1, with 15 bases lining up with TRBD2. In germline, CDR1 is SGHAT, CDR2 FQDESV (reference sequence). Unmatched junction bases numbered 4, after V lost 5 bases and J lost 8 bases. The CDR3 covers 15 residues. Here the CDR3 DNA reads TGTGCCAGCAGCGGGACTAGCGGGGGGCACGATGAGCAGTTCTTC. This encodes CASSGTSGGHDEQFF.

This clone was counted between two and nine times. This chain connects TRBV7-2 to TRBJ1-5; 12 bases line up with TRBD1. V shed 5 bases, J shed 0 bases, and the junction held 11 bases outside the gene matches. The germline gives CDR1 SGHTA, CDR2 FQGNSA. This CDR3 contains 19 residues. In DNA form, the CDR3 reads TGTGCCAGCAGCGGGGGACAGGGGGCGAGTCTCGGTAGCAATCAGCCCCAGCATTTT. Amino acid sequence: CASSGGQGASLGSNQPQHF.

This chain connects TRBV5-1 to TRBJ1-5; D gene uncertain. In germline, CDR1 is SGHRS, CDR2 YFSETQ. V was cut by 2 bases and J by 1 base, with 10 bases left in between. This CDR3 contains 15 residues. The CDR3, as DNA: TGCGCCAGCAGCTTATTGGGTGGGAGCAATCAGCCCCAGCATTTT. This codes for CASSLLGGSNQPQHF. Variable domain in full (rest from reference TRBV5-1 and TRBJ1-5): KAGVTQTPRYLIKTRGQQVTLSCSPISGHRSVSWYQQTPGQGLQFLFEYFSETQRNKGNFPGRFSGRQFSNSRSEMNVSTLELGDSALYLCASSLLGGSNQPQHFGDGTRLSIL.